This paragraph reports one T cell receptor beta chain. This record belongs to a study of control samples from healthy donors and cancer patients. Profiled with immunoSEQ multiplex PCR; TCRdb holds only in-frame clones, not every one. The data contain more than 95,000 clones, roughly 91% of them singletons. Germline CDR1 and CDR2: MNHNS and SASEGT. Trimming at V came to 2 bases and at J to 4 bases, leaving 7 bases not matched to a gene. This CDR3 contains 16 residues. The sequenced sample consisted of PBMCs. The chain carries TRBV6-1 and TRBJ2-2; 7 bases are a match to TRBD2. This receptor was identified in a man between 60 and 75 years old with lung cancer. Here the CDR3 reads CASSEFQRGLTGELFF. CDR3 coding DNA: TGTGCCAGCAGTGAATTTCAGCGGGGACTCACCGGGGAGCTGTTTTTT.